The 2 T cell receptor beta chains given below trace back to one sample, sequenced in a study of Graves' ophthalmopathy and Graves' hyperthyroidism. RNA transcripts yielded amplified TCR beta CDR3 regions. RT-PCR in the first round used HTBI primers; a second-round multiplex PCR followed. Each CDR3 protein is one row after TCRdb ran MiXCR on the multiplex PCR reads. The sample carries a few hundred thousand distinct CDR3 sequences, approximately 18% recorded once. The sequencing input was peripheral blood. The receptors originated from an adult woman with stable Graves' hyperthyroidism.

This clonotype has a count of ten or more. The V call is TRBV7-2, the J call TRBJ2-5; a weak D match, TRBD1 (5 bases). V was pared by 2 bases and J by 5 bases, with 12 bases between. CDR1 SGHTA and CDR2 FQGNSA come from the germline V gene. This CDR3 region has 14 residues. The CDR3 DNA sequence: TGTGCCAGCAGCTTACAAACAGGCCGGGAGACCCAGTACTTC. Translated: CASSLQTGRETQYF.

This clonotype was seen at least ten times. The chain uses TRBV20-1 and TRBJ2-7; TRBD2 matches at 7 bases. The CDR3 runs to 16 residues. V lost 0 bases and J lost 2; bases outside the gene matches: 10. CDR1 and CDR2 from the germline V gene are DFQATT and SNEGSKA (reference sequence). The CDR3 sequence: CSARDGGRALAYEQYF. The CDR3, as DNA: TGCAGTGCTAGAGATGGGGGGAGGGCCTTAGCCTACGAGCAGTACTTC.